This TCR beta chain is from a study of blood T cell repertoires in COVID-19. Study background: Collection of acute and convalescent COVID-19 samples took place in the United States, Italy and Spain. Sources were T cells, B-cell-depleted T cells, or PBMCs; the material itself was cDNA or gDNA.

Germline CDR1 MNHEY, CDR2 SVGAGI. Trimming took 6 bases from V and 10 from J, leaving 12 bases between them. The CDR3 sequence is 11 residues long. In the original processing: By means of reference gene primer amplification, nucleated cell counts were estimated. Assay: immunoSEQ multiplex PCR; the TCRdb copy retains only in-frame clones and omits some. The D gene and trimming were derived from the DNA, and the V and J assignments and clone size from that table. The sample holds roughly 220,000 clones, approximately 80% seen once. While infection was still active, Seattle patients were enrolled and then followed longitudinally.

The chain couples TRBV6-5 to TRBJ1-1; D might be TRBD1 (6 bases). The receptor comes from a woman over 75 with COVID-19, enrolled during active disease. The material sequenced was peripheral blood. CDR3 in amino acids: CASSEGGSAFF. As DNA, the CDR3 is TGTGCCAGCAGCGAGGGGGGGTCAGCTTTCTTT.